This is a list of T cell receptor beta chains from one sample in a study of cytomegalovirus exposure and HLA in healthy donors. Using immunoSEQ multiplex PCR, the repertoire was profiled, and TCRdb retains in-frame clones only, with some absent. Across 100,000 to 150,000 clones, the top ten clones capture roughly 1% of the sample. The specimen sequenced was PBMCs. The receptors originated from a man younger than 35 in good health and CMV-seronegative. CDR3s include the opening cysteine and the closing phenylalanine or tryptophan. Fields, in order: V gene, CDR3 length, J gene, D gene, CDR3 DNA, CDR3 protein. The D gene is left open where the match is weak.

TRBV28	11	TRBJ2-3	-	TGTGCCAGCATAAACACAGATACGCAGTATTTT	CASINTDTQYF
TRBV11-2	14	TRBJ1-4	TRBD1	TGTGCCAGCAGCTTTACAGGGGATACTGAAAAACTGTTTTTT	CASSFTGDTEKLFF
TRBV27	15	TRBJ2-1	-	TGTGCCAGCCAGGAACGGGAACTCTCCTACAATGAGCAGTTCTTC	CASQERELSYNEQFF
TRBV18	21	TRBJ2-7	TRBD2	TGTGCCAGCTCACCCCGACAGTTCCCTGGCGGGGGGGAAACACCTTACTACGAGCAGTACTTC	CASSPRQFPGGGETPYYEQYF
TRBV10-3	18	TRBJ1-3	TRBD1	TGTGCCATCATTCCCGACAGGGTATATCCGAGCTCTGGAAACACCATATATTTT	CAIIPDRVYPSSGNTIYF
TRBV15	15	TRBJ1-6	TRBD1	TGTGCCACCAGCAGACTACAGGGGGCAAATTCACCCCTCCACTTT	CATSRLQGANSPLHF
TRBV5-1	13	TRBJ2-7	-	TGCGCCAGCAGCTTGACGGGTACCTACGAGCAGTACTTC	CASSLTGTYEQYF
TRBV18	16	TRBJ2-3	TRBD2	TGTGCCAGCTCACCATTGCGCGGGAGGGCCACAGATACGCAGTATTTT	CASSPLRGRATDTQYF
TRBV19	19	TRBJ2-3	-	TGTGCCAGTAGTAGGCTTGCGGGGAGCCAACGAAGACCCACAGATACGCAGTATTTT	CASSRLAGSQRRPTDTQYF
TRBV18	15	TRBJ2-7	-	TGTGCCAGCTCACCTGGGGCGGCTAGGGATAACGAGCAGTACTTC	CASSPGAARDNEQYF
TRBV5-1	17	TRBJ1-4	TRBD1	TGCGCCAGCAGCTTGAGGGTTGGGCAGGGGGCCAATGAAAAACTGTTTTTT	CASSLRVGQGANEKLFF
TRBV5-6	15	TRBJ1-2	-	TGTGCCAGCAGCTCGTTAGGGGAGGGACACTATGGCTACACCTTC	CASSSLGEGHYGYTF
TRBV6-1	12	TRBJ2-1	-	TGTGCCAGCAGTCCGGAGAACAATGAGCAGTTCTTC	CASSPENNEQFF
TRBV4-2	16	TRBJ1-1	TRBD1	TGTGCCAGCAGCCGATCCGGACAGGGGAGGAACACTGAAGCTTTCTTT	CASSRSGQGRNTEAFF
TRBV29-1	12	TRBJ2-5	TRBD1	TGCAGCGTTTCGGGACAGCAAGAGACCCAGTACTTC	CSVSGQQETQYF
TRBV18	12	TRBJ2-1	-	TGTGCCAGCTCACAAACAGCGGCTGAGCAGTTCTTC	CASSQTAAEQFF
TRBV28	14	TRBJ1-1	TRBD1	TGTGCCAGCAGGGGACAGCCGAGGAACACTGAAGCTTTCTTT	CASRGQPRNTEAFF
TRBV30	16	TRBJ2-7	-	TGTGCCTGGAGTCCTCCGAACGGGGGAAGAAACTACGAGCAGTACTTC	CAWSPPNGGRNYEQYF
TRBV13	16	TRBJ1-1	TRBD1	TGTGCCAGCAGCGCTACCGGGGGGACAGGGGGCTCTGAAGCTTTCTTT	CASSATGGTGGSEAFF
TRBV5-6	16	TRBJ2-6	-	TGTGCCAGCAGCCGTGGCGTTCGGGCTGGGGCCAACGTCCTGACTTTC	CASSRGVRAGANVLTF
TRBV4-1	14	TRBJ1-2	TRBD1	TGCGCCAGCAGGAGGACAGGGTCAGGGATTGGCTACACCTTC	CASRRTGSGIGYTF
TRBV27	17	TRBJ1-4	TRBD1	TGTGCCAGCAGTTTATTCTGGACAGGGGCGTTTCGTGAAAAACTGTTTTTT	CASSLFWTGAFREKLFF